One sample yielded the 29 T cell receptor beta chains listed below, sequenced in a study of blood T cell repertoires in COVID-19. Sequencing used immunoSEQ multiplex PCR; TCRdb keeps in-frame clones, though not all of them. The sample lists about 24,000 clones, 75% to 90% seen once, with around 12% in the top ten. Sequenced material: peripheral blood. All receptors come from a woman aged 80 or over with active or convalescent COVID-19.

The CDR3 sequence is CASSLERGGRDTQYF. CDR3 in DNA: TGTGCCAGCAGCTTAGAGCGGGGGGGCCGAGATACGCAGTATTTT. J is TRBJ2-3 and V is TRBV7-9; 10 positions agree with TRBD2. V lost 1 base, J lost 5 bases, and 3 bases stayed unmatched. Germline V gene data show CDR1 as SEHNR and CDR2 as FQNEAQ (reference sequence). CDR3 length: 15 amino acids.

The chain recombines TRBV29-1 with TRBJ2-2; D gene ambiguous. Trimming left V 4 bases short and J 0 bases short, with 12 bases between. Germline-derived CDR1 and CDR2 are SQVTM and ANQGSEA. The CDR3 contains 15 residues. CDR3 DNA: TGCAGCGTTGGCGGTTCGACTTCGAACACCGGGGAGCTGTTTTTT. This codes for CSVGGSTSNTGELFF.

The chain couples TRBV5-4 to TRBJ2-5; 10 positions agree with TRBD2. Germline V gene data show CDR1 as SGHNT and CDR2 as YYREEE (reference sequence). The CDR3 is made up of 15 amino acids. After removal of 0 bases from V and 4 bases from J, the junction contained 3 bases not matched to a gene. This CDR3 is CASSLGLAGGETQYF. The CDR3 DNA sequence: TGTGCCAGCAGCTTGGGACTAGCGGGCGGAGAGACCCAGTACTTC.

The CDR3 region has the DNA TGTGCCAGTAGTATAAGCGGACTCACCGGGGAGCTGTTTTTT. Its translation is CASSISGLTGELFF. This sequence joins TRBV19 and TRBJ2-2; TRBD2 is a possible D gene (5 bases). Germline values: CDR1 LNHDA, CDR2 SQIVND (reference sequence). CDR3 length equals 14 residues. V was pared by 2 bases and J by 4 bases, with 8 bases between.

The rearrangement links TRBV28 to TRBJ1-4; D is possibly TRBD1 (5 bases). CDR3 length: 15 amino acids. Deletions cut 6 bases from V and 7 bases from J, with 18 bases between. Per germline, CDR1 MDHEN and CDR2 SYDVKM. The CDR3 sequence is CASSQIGGKGEKLFF. The DNA for the CDR3 is TGTGCCAGCAGCCAAATCGGGGGTAAGGGTGAAAAACTGTTTTTT.

The chain is built from TRBV19 and TRBJ1-5; tentatively, D is TRBD1 (5 bases). The CDR3 has 16 residues. Trimming left V 1 base short and J 2 bases short, with 12 bases between. Germline CDR1 LNHDA, CDR2 SQIVND (reference sequence). CDR3 region: CASSIAGLFGNQPQHF. The CDR3 coding sequence is TGTGCCAGTAGTATAGCAGGGCTTTTCGGCAATCAGCCCCAGCATTTT.

The gene calls are TRBV9 and TRBJ2-7; 10 nucleotides agree with TRBD2. The germline gives CDR1 SGDLS, CDR2 YYNGEE. The CDR3 loop spans 17 amino acids. Trimming at V came to 5 bases and at J to 3 bases, leaving 14 bases not matched to a gene. DNA for the CDR3: TGTGCCAGCAGTAAAGGAGGGCTAGCGGGGGAGAACTACGAGCAGTACTTC. Translating it yields CASSKGGLAGENYEQYF.

This chain links TRBV7-3 with TRBJ1-1; no definite D call. V lost 2 bases and J 0 bases, leaving 10 bases between the germline ends. CDR3 size: 15 residues. Per the germline V gene, CDR1 is SGHTA and CDR2 is FQGTGA. CDR3 nucleotides: TGTGCCAGCAGCTTAGATTTACGAGTGAACACTGAAGCTTTCTTT. This gives the protein CASSLDLRVNTEAFF.

The CDR3 protein is CASRPGDGANVLTF. The CDR3 coding sequence is TGTGCCAGCAGGCCAGGGGACGGGGCCAACGTCCTGACTTTC. The chain joins TRBV14 to TRBJ2-6, with a tentative D call TRBD1 (6 bases). Germline CDR1 and CDR2: SGHDN and FVKESK. CDR3 length: 14 residues. V was trimmed by 6 bases and J by 4 bases, leaving 10 bases between them.

This clone was found once. The rearrangement joins TRBV25-1 to TRBJ1-2; weak D call: TRBD1 (6 bases). V dropped 6 bases and J dropped 4 bases, with 12 bases sitting between them. This CDR3 contains 13 residues. Germline V CDR1 and CDR2: MGHDK, SYGVNS. For the CDR3, the DNA is TGTGCCAGCAGCCAGACAGGCGGCTATGGCTACACCTTC. It is translated as CASSQTGGYGYTF.

The chain combines TRBV30 with TRBJ2-5, with D uncertain. The germline gives CDR1 GTSNPN, CDR2 SVGIG (reference sequence). The CDR3 runs to 12 residues. Trimming pared 3 bases from V and 5 bases from J, leaving 10 bases between. CDR3 region: CAWRNYGETQYF. The CDR3 DNA follows: TGTGCCTGGAGAAACTACGGGGAGACCCAGTACTTC.

In its sample, this clone was seen once. J is TRBJ1-1 and V is TRBV27, with D unclear. The CDR3 has 13 residues. Trimming took 3 bases from V and 1 from J, leaving 6 bases between them. The V gene's germline CDR1 is MNHEY and CDR2 SMNVEV (reference sequence). The CDR3 coding sequence is TGTGCCAGCAGTTTCCAGGAGAACACTGAAGCTTTCTTT. Protein sequence: CASSFQENTEAFF.

The chain employs TRBV3-1 (or the pseudogene TRBV3-2) and TRBJ1-2; D gene unclear. This CDR3 contains 13 residues. CDR1 LGHDT and CDR2 YNNKEL come from the germline V gene (reference sequence). Trimming took off 0 bases at V and 8 bases at J, with 10 bases between the two ends. The CDR3 is CASSQERLRGYTF. The CDR3 bases are TGTGCCAGCAGCCAAGAGAGGTTGAGGGGCTACACCTTC.

This clone was detected once. This rearrangement joins TRBV6-5 to TRBJ2-3; D not certain. V lost 7 bases to trimming and J lost 11 bases, with 16 bases between them. The CDR3 has 12 residues. Germline-derived CDR1 and CDR2 are MNHEY and SVGAGI. The CDR3 sequence is CASISLSRVQYF. The CDR3 bases are TGTGCCAGCATTTCTCTGTCCCGGGTGCAGTATTTT.

This rearrangement joins TRBV9 to TRBJ2-2; unclear D gene. The V gene lost 3 bases and the J gene lost 5 bases, with 17 bases spanning the gap. This CDR3 spans 16 amino acids. Germline CDR1 and CDR2: SGDLS and YYNGEE. The CDR3 coding sequence is TGTGCCAGCAGCGCAAATTTCCTAGTACCGACCGGGGAGCTGTTTTTT. Protein: CASSANFLVPTGELFF.

V is TRBV4-1 and J is TRBJ1-6; 7 nucleotides agree with TRBD1. The trim removed 4 bases at V and 4 bases at J, leaving 10 bases unmatched. There are 17 residues in the CDR3. Germline V gene data show CDR1 as MGHRA and CDR2 as YSYEKL. This chain's CDR3 is CASSPGTAQPYNSPLHF. The CDR3 DNA is TGCGCCAGCAGCCCAGGGACAGCACAACCTTATAATTCACCCCTCCACTTT.

This chain joins TRBV11-2 and TRBJ2-3; TRBD1 matches at 9 bases. V shed 3 bases and J 0 bases; nucleotides not matched to a gene: 4. The CDR3 is made up of 16 amino acids. Germline assignment: CDR1 SGHAT and CDR2 FQNNGV. The CDR3 DNA follows: TGTGCCAGCAGCTTTGACAGGGGGACTAGCACAGATACGCAGTATTTT. This gives the protein CASSFDRGTSTDTQYF.

CDR3 in amino acids: CASSFGGTREAFF. In nucleotides, the CDR3 is TGTGCCAGCAGTTTTGGGGGGACCCGTGAAGCTTTCTTT. The chain carries TRBV12-3 or TRBV12-4 and TRBJ1-1; possibly TRBD1 for D (5 bases). This CDR3 has 13 amino acids. V gave up 3 bases and J gave up 7 bases, with 12 bases separating them.

The chain has TRBV4-2 and TRBJ1-5; D possibly corresponds to TRBD1 (5 bases). V was cut by 6 bases and J by 4 bases, with 10 bases left in between. The CDR3 length is 13 residues. Per the germline V gene, CDR1 is LGHNA and CDR2 is YNFKEQ. The CDR3 here is CASRLDSNQPQHF. CDR3 coding DNA: TGTGCCAGCAGGCTCGACAGTAATCAGCCCCAGCATTTT.

V gene TRBV27 combines with J gene TRBJ2-7; TRBD2 matches 9 bases. J lost 4 bases, V lost 5 bases, and 9 bases had no gene match. CDR3 length: 15 residues. CDR1 and CDR2 from the germline V gene are MNHEY and SMNVEV (reference sequence). CDR3 sequence reads: CASSPRVAGVYEQYF. The CDR3 region has the DNA TGTGCCAGCAGTCCCAGGGTAGCGGGAGTATACGAGCAGTACTTC.

The chain has TRBV4-1 and TRBJ1-6; TRBD1 matches 10 bases. Unmatched junction bases numbered 5, after V lost 0 bases and J lost 9 bases. Looked up from germline, CDR1 is MGHRA and CDR2 is YSYEKL. This CDR3 region has 16 residues. For the CDR3, the DNA is TGCGCCAGCAGCCAAGAAACCGGGACAGGGGCTTCACCCCTCCACTTT. Translated: CASSQETGTGASPLHF.

The J gene is TRBJ1-1, the V gene TRBV19; 8 nucleotides align to TRBD1. Per germline, CDR1 LNHDA and CDR2 SQIVND (reference sequence). V shed 6 bases, J shed 5 bases, and the junction held 8 bases outside the gene matches. This CDR3 has 14 amino acids. CDR3 sequence reads: CASSQQGGDTEAFF. In nucleotides, the CDR3 is TGTGCCAGTAGCCAACAGGGGGGGGATACTGAAGCTTTCTTT. The complete variable domain, with remaining parts taken from reference TRBV19 and TRBJ1-1, reads DGGITQSPKYLFRKEGQNVTLSCEQNLNHDAMYWYRQDPGQGLRLIYYSQIVNDFQKGDIAEGYSVSREKKESFPLTVTSAQKNPTAFYLCASSQQGGDTEAFFGQGTRLTVV.

The chain couples TRBV7-2 to TRBJ2-3; D not certain. Germline V gene lookup returns CDR1 SGHTA and CDR2 FQGNSA. With 2 bases removed from V and 0 bases from J, the gap between germline ends came to 6 bases. The length of the CDR3 is 14 residues. CDR3 amino acids: CASSLLGSTDTQYF. The CDR3 DNA is TGTGCCAGCAGCTTACTGGGCAGCACAGATACGCAGTATTTT.

V usage is TRBV11-1 and J usage is TRBJ2-7; 10 nucleotides align to TRBD1. The junction had 6 bases not matched to a gene; V was cut back by 5 bases and J by 2 bases. Germline CDR1 is SGHAT and CDR2 is FQDESV (reference sequence). The length of the CDR3 is 15 residues. The CDR3 DNA reads TGTGCCAGCAGCCACCCTGGGACAGGGGCCTACGAGCAGTACTTC. This encodes CASSHPGTGAYEQYF.

V usage is TRBV24-1 and J usage is TRBJ2-3; TRBD2 might be the D (6 bases). The V gene's germline CDR1 is KGHDR and CDR2 SFDVKD. The V gene lost 5 bases and the J gene lost 9 bases, with 8 bases spanning the gap. The CDR3 covers 11 residues. The CDR3 sequence is CATSVLATQYF. CDR3 nucleotide sequence: TGTGCCACCAGTGTCCTAGCGACGCAGTATTTT.

The chain carries TRBV24-1 and TRBJ1-5; perhaps TRBD1 as D (5 bases). Trimming took 9 bases from V and 1 from J, leaving 15 bases between them. Germline CDR1 reads KGHDR; CDR2 reads SFDVKD. The length of the CDR3 is 15 residues. CDR3: CATEGRGSSNQPQHF. The CDR3 region has the DNA TGTGCCACCGAAGGTAGGGGTTCGAGCAATCAGCCCCAGCATTTT.

The CDR3 spells CASSPLDTGELFF. For the CDR3, the DNA is TGTGCCAGCAGCCCACTAGACACCGGGGAGCTGTTTTTT. This sequence joins TRBV7-3 and TRBJ2-2, with D possibly matching TRBD2 (5 bases). Per germline, CDR1 SGHTA and CDR2 FQGTGA. This CDR3 contains 13 residues. Trimming stripped 5 bases from V and 3 bases from J, with 7 bases between.

Worth noting for this clone: Other nucleotide sequences in the sample specify the same CDR3. This chain joins TRBV5-4 and TRBJ2-1; TRBD2 matches at 11 bases. V was clipped by 4 bases and J by 3 bases; unmatched bases: 3. The CDR3 is 15 amino acids. The V gene's germline CDR1 is SGHNT and CDR2 YYREEE (reference sequence). The CDR3 DNA reads TGTGCCAGCAGCCCCGGGACTAGCGGCTACAATGAGCAGTTCTTC. This sequence encodes CASSPGTSGYNEQFF.

This clone occurred once. The chain is built from TRBV19 and TRBJ1-2, with a possible D match to TRBD1 (5 bases). CDR1 LNHDA and CDR2 SQIVND come from the germline V gene (reference sequence). Trimming removed 7 bases from V and 1 base from J, with 13 bases in between. The length of the CDR3 is 14 residues. As DNA, the CDR3 is TGTGCCAGTAAAACAGGTGAACGTAACTATGGCTACACCTTC. Translation: CASKTGERNYGYTF.